The subject of this entry is one T cell receptor (beta chain). The antigen remains unidentified. Data came from immunoSEQ multiplex PCR; TCRdb stores just in-frame clones and leaves some out. The sample lists around 11,000 clones; just over 65% were seen once. Sorted T cells were CFSE-labeled and cultured 5 days with allogeneic regulatory or mature dendritic cells at 1:10. Naive CD45RA+ and memory CD45RO+ CD4+ or CD8+ T cells were FACS-sorted. The data are from a study of regulatory dendritic cells for organ transplantation. Study results and caveats: Memory CD8+ clonal expansion seemed more limited with regulatory than mature dendritic cells. Of resting T cell subsets, memory CD8+ had the most alloreactive clonotypes.

The CDR3 covers 12 residues. V was trimmed by 11 bases and J by 2 bases, leaving 10 bases between them. CDR1 is SNHLY, CDR2 FYNNEI, per germline. The chain links TRBV2 to TRBJ1-3; D unclear. The receptor was isolated from a human donor in good health. Material: naive CD4+ T cells from blood cultured with dendritic cells. Subset: CD45RA+ naive T cells. CDR3 loop: CASGGAGNTIYF. The CDR3 DNA is TGTGCCTCCGGAGGAGCTGGAAACACCATATATTTT.